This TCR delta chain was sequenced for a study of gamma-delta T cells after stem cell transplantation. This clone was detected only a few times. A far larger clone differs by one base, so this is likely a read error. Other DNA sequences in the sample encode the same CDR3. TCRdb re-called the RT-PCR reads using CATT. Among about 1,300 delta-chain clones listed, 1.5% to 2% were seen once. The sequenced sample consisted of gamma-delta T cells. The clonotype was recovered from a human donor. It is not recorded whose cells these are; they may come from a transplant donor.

The CDR3 region is CACDTLMGIRGDTDKLIF. DNA of the CDR3: TGTGCCTGCGACACCCTGATGGGGATACGCGGGGACACCGATAAACTCATCTTT. The chain recombines TRDV2 with TRDJ1; the match to TRDD3 covers 9 bases. CDR3 length: 18 residues. Looked up from germline, CDR1 is GEAIGNYY and CDR2 is EKD.